This T cell receptor (beta chain) derives from a study of glioma-infiltrating T cells after dendritic cell vaccination. The overall study: Treatment, given 2003 to 2012, was autologous tumor lysate-pulsed dendritic cell vaccination.

The CDR3 length is 18 residues. The V gene end was trimmed by 0 bases and the J gene end by 2 bases; junction bases not matched to a gene: 5. The germline V gene has CDR1 MGHRA and CDR2 YSYEKL. Up to about 2 ug genomic DNA was used for TCRB CDR3 amplification. Amplification used 60 V beta primers and 13 J beta primers. The data were produced by immunoSEQ multiplex PCR, yet TCRdb's version contains in-frame clones alone and is incomplete. The sample comprises under 30,000 clones, roughly nine tenths of which are singletons, and 2.5% to 3% rests with the top ten. Described time point: after dendritic cell vaccination, including at tumor progression/relapse. Only patients with spare fresh-frozen tumor and over two years of follow-up were included.

The origin of this receptor is a human donor with glioblastoma. The sequencing here drew on blood, taken after dendritic cell vaccination. The chain combines TRBV4-1 with TRBJ2-5; 14 nucleotides match TRBD2. DNA for the CDR3: TGCGCCAGCAGCCAAGATCTTGGACTAGCGGGGGGACAAGAGACCCAGTACTTC. Encoded protein: CASSQDLGLAGGQETQYF.